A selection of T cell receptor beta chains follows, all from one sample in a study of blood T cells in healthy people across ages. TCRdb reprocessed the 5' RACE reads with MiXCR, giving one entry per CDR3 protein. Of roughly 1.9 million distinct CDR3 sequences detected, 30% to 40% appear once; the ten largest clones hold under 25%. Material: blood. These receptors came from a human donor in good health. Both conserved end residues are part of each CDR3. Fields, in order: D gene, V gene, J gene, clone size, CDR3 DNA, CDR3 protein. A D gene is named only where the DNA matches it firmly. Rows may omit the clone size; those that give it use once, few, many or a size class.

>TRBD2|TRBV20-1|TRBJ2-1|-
TGCAGTGCTAGAGATGGGGTAGCGGGGGGCGATGAGCAGTTCTTC
CSARDGVAGGDEQFF
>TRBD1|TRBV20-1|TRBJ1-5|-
TGCAGTGCTACACAGGGGGCGAATCAGCCCCAGCATTTT
CSATQGANQPQHF
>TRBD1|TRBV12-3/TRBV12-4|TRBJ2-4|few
TGTGCCAGCAGCCAACACCGGGACAGGGAGGACATTCAGTACTTC
CASSQHRDREDIQYF
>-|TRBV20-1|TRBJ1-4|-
TGCAGTGCTAGAGTCGGGGGGCCTGGGAATGAAAAACTGTTTTTT
CSARVGGPGNEKLFF
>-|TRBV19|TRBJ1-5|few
TGTGCCAGTAGTACCGTCATTTATAGCAATCAGCCCCAGCATTTT
CASSTVIYSNQPQHF
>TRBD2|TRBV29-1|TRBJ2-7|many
TGCAGCGTTGGGACTAGCGGGTCCTACGAGCAGTACTTC
CSVGTSGSYEQYF
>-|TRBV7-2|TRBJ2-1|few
TGTGCCAGCAGCTTATCCAGGGATAATGATGAGCAGTTCTTC
CASSLSRDNDEQFF
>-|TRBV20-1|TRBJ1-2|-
TGCAGTGCTAGACGGAGAGAGGGAAACTATGGCTACACCTTC
CSARRREGNYGYTF
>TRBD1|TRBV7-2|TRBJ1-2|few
TGTGCCAGCAGCCCCCGGGACAGGGGGCTCCACGGCTACACCTTC
CASSPRDRGLHGYTF
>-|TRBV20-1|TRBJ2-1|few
TGCAGTGCTAGCTTCTCTAGCGATGAGCAGTTCTTC
CSASFSSDEQFF
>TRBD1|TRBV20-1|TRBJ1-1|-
TGCAGTGCTAGGGACAGGGAATCGTACACTGAAGCTTTCTTT
CSARDRESYTEAFF
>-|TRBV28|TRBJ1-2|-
TGTGCCAGCAAAAGGGACGCCTCCTATGGCTACACCTTC
CASKRDASYGYTF
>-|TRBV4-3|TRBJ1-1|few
TGCGCCAGCAGCCAAGTCCTTGGGGGATTTGGGACTGAAGCTTTATTT
CASSQVLGGFGTEALF
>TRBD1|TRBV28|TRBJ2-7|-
TGTGCCAGTACCGATAAACCGGGACAGATCTACGAGCAGTACTTC
CASTDKPGQIYEQYF
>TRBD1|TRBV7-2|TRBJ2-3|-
TGTGCCAGCAGCTTATACGGGACAGGGGAACTTCATACGCAGTATTTT
CASSLYGTGELHTQYF
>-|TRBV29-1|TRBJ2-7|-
TGCAGCGCCGTCGGGGGCAGGGGCTTCTCCTACGAGCAGTACTTC
CSAVGGRGFSYEQYF
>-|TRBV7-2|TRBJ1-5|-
TGTGCCAGCAGCTTGCAAGGGTTACGGAATCAGCCCCAGCATTTT
CASSLQGLRNQPQHF
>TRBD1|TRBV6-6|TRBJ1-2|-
TGTGCCAGCAGGGACACAGGGGACTATGGCTACACCTTC
CASRDTGDYGYTF
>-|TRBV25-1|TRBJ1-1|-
TGTGCCAGCAGTGAAAGCGACAGGTGGGAGAATGAAGCTTTCTTT
CASSESDRWENEAFF
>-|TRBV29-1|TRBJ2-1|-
TGCAGCGTTGCGGGCAGGGGGGACTATGAGCAGTTCTTC
CSVAGRGDYEQFF
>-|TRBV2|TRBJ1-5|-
TGTGCCAGCAGTAAGGACGGGGATCAGCCCCAGCATTTT
CASSKDGDQPQHF
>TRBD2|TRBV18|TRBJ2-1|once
TGTGCCAGCTCACCTTCCGCGGGGGGTGTCAATGAGCAGTTCTTC
CASSPSAGGVNEQFF
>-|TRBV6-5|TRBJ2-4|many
TGTGCCAGCAGTTACTCACTAGGGATCGAAAACATTCAGTACTTC
CASSYSLGIENIQYF
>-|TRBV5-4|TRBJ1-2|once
TGTGCCAGCACCAGGGACACGGGTCAAGGGAGCGGCTACACCTTC
CASTRDTGQGSGYTF
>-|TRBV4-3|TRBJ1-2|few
TGCGCCAGCAGCCAAAGTATTACGAAGGGTCAAGGCTACACCTTC
CASSQSITKGQGYTF
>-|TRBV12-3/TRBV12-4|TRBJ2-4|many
TGTGCCAGCACCTGGGGACTGTTAGACATTCAGTACTTC
CASTWGLLDIQYF